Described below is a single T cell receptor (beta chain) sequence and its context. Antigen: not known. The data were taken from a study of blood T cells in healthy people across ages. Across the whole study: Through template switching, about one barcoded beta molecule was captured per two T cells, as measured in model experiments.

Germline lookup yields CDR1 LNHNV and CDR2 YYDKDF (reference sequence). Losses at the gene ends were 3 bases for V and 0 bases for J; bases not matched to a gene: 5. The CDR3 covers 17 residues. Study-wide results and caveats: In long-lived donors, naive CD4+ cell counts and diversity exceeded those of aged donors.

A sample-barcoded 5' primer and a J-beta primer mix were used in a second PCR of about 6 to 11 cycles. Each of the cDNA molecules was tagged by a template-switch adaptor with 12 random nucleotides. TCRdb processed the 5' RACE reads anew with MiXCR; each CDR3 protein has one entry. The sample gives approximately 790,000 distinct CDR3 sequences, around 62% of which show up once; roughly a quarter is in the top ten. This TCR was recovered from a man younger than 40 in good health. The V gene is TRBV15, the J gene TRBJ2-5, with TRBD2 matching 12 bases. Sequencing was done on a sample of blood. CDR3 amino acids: CATSSRTSGGHQETQYF. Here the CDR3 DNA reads TGTGCCACCAGCAGTCGAACTAGCGGGGGGCACCAAGAGACCCAGTACTTC.